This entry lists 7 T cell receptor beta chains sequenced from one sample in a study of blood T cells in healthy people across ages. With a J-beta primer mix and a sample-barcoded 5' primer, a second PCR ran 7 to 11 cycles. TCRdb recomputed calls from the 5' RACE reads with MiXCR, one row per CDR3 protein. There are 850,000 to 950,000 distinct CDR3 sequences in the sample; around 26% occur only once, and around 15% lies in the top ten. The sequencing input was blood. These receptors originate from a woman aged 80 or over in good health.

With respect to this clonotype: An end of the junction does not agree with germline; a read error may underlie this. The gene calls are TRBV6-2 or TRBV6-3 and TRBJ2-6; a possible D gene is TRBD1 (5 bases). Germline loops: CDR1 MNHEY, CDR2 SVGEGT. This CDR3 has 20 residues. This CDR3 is CTSSPFGRQPLNSGANVLTF. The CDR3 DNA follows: TGTACCAGCAGTCCATTCGGTCGACAGCCCTTAAACTCTGGGGCCAACGTCCTGACTTTC.

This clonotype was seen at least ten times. The CDR3: CASSPEGFSKGETQYF. The CDR3, as DNA: TGTGCCAGCAGCCCAGAGGGGTTCTCAAAGGGGGAGACCCAGTACTTC. This sequence joins TRBV7-2 and TRBJ2-5; D tentatively reads TRBD1 or TRBD2 (5 bases each). The V gene lost 5 bases and the J gene lost 5 bases, with 21 bases spanning the gap. Germline V lookup: CDR1 SGHTA, CDR2 FQGNSA. This CDR3 is built from 16 residues.

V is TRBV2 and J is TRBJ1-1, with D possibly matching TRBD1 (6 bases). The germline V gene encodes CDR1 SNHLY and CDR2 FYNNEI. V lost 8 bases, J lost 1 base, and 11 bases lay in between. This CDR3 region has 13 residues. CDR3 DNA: TGTGCCAGCGCCGGACAGCCGAACACTGAAGCTTTCTTT. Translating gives CASAGQPNTEAFF.

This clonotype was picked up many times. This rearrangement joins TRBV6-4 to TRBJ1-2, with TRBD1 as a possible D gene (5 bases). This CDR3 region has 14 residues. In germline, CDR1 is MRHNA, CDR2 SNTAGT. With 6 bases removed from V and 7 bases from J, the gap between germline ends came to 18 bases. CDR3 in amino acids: CASSPGGGTSGYTF. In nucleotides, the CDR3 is TGTGCCAGCAGCCCCGGGGGGGGTACTAGTGGCTACACCTTC.

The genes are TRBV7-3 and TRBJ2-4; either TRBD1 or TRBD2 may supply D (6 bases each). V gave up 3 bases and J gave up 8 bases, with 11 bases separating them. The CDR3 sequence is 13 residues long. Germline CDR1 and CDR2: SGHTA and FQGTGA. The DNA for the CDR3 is TGTGCCAGCAGCTTGGGGGGCGCGGACATTCAGTACTTC. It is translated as CASSLGGADIQYF. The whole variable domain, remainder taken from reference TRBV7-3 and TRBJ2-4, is GAGVSQTPSNKVTEKGKYVELRCDPISGHTALYWYRQSLGQGPEFLIYFQGTGAADDSGLPNDRFFAVRPEGSVSTLKIQRTERGDSAVYLCASSLGGADIQYFGAGTRLSVL.

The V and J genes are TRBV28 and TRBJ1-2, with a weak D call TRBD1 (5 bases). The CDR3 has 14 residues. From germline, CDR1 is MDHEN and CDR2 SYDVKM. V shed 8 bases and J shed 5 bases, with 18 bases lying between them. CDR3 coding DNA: TGTGCCAGCGGAACAGGCAATCTAGGTTATGGCTACACCTTC. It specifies CASGTGNLGYGYTF.

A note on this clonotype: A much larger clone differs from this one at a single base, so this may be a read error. The CDR3 DNA sequence: TGTGCCAGCAGTCCCCGCGCCCACTCCTACAATGAGCAGTACTTC. Translation gives CASSPRAHSYNEQYF. J is TRBJ2-1 and V is TRBV12-3 or TRBV12-4; no reliable D call. The J call may be in error: the DNA end matches TRBJ2-7 better. The CDR3 is 15 amino acids.